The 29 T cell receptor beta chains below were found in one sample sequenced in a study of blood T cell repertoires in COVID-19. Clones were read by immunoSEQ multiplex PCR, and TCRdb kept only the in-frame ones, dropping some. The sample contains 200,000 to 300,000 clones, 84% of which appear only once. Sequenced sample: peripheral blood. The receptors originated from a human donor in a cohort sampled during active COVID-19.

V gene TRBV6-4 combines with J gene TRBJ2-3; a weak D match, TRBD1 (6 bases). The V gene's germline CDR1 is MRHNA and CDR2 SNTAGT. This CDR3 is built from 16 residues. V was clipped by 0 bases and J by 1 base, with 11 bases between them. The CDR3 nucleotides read TGTGCCAGCAGTGACTCTCGGACAGCAGGCACAGATACGCAGTATTTT. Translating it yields CASSDSRTAGTDTQYF.

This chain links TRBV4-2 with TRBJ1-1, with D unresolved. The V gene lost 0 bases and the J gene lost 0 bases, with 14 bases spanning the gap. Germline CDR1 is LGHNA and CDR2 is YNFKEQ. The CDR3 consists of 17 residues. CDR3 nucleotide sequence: TGTGCCAGCAGCCAAGATCCAGATCTGAGCGTGAACACTGAAGCTTTCTTT. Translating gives CASSQDPDLSVNTEAFF.

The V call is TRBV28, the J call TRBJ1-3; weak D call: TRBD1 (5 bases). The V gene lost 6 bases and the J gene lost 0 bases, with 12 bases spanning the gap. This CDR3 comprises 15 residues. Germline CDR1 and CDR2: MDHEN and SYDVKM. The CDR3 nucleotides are TGTGCCAGCAGCACCGACAGAAGCTCTGGAAACACCATATATTTT. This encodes CASSTDRSSGNTIYF.

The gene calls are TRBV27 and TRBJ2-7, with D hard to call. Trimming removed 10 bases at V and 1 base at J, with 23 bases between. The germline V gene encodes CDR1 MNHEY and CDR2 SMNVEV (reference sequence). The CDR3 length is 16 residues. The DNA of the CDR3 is TGTGCCACCAGGCCGGCCTCGGGTTATAAATCCTACGAGCAGTACTTC. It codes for CATRPASGYKSYEQYF.

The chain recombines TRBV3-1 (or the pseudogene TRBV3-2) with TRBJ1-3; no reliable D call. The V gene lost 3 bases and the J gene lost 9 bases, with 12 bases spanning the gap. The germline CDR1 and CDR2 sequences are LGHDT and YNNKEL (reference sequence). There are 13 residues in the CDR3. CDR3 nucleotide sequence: TGTGCCAGCAGCCATCAGAGATGGAGCACCATATATTTT. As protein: CASSHQRWSTIYF.

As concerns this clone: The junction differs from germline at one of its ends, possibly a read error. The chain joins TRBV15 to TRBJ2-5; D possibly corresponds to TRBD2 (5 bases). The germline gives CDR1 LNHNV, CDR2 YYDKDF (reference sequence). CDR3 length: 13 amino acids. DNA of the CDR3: TGTGCCACCAGCAGGGACTTTTTACACCCCGGAGACTTC. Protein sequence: CATSRDFLHPGDF.

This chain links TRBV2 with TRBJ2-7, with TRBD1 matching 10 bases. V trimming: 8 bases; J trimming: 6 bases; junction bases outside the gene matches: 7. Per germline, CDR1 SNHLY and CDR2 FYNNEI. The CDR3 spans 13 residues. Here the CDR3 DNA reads TGTGCCAGCCACCGGGACAGGGGCCCCGAGCAGTACTTC. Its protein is CASHRDRGPEQYF.

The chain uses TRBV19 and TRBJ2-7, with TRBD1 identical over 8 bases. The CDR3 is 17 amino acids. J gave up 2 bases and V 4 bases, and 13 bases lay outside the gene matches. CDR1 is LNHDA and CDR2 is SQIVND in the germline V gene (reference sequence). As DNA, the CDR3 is TGTGCCAGTAGTAGAGGCGTCCGAGGACAGGGTGCCTACGAGCAGTACTTC. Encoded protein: CASSRGVRGQGAYEQYF.

In nucleotides, the CDR3 is TGTGCCAGCAGCCCGGGGGGTATAACTTTAGGGGAGACCCAGTACTTC. Its protein is CASSPGGITLGETQYF. V usage is TRBV5-8 and J usage is TRBJ2-5, with 7 bases identical to TRBD2. The junction had 14 bases not matched to a gene; V was cut back by 4 bases and J by 5 bases. Germline-derived CDR1 and CDR2 are SGHTS and YDEGEE. This CDR3 has 16 amino acids. The variable domain in full, with the rest retrieved from reference TRBV5-8 and TRBJ2-5, is EAGVTQSPTHLIKTRGQQATLRCSPISGHTSVYWYQQALGLGLQFLLWYDEGEERNRGNFPPRFSGRQFPNYSSELNVNALELEDSALYLCASSPGGITLGETQYFGPGTRLLVL.

The CDR3 nucleotides read TGTGCCAGCAGTTACTTCGGGGTCGAGGAGACCCAGTACTTC. It specifies CASSYFGVEETQYF. V and J are TRBV6-5 and TRBJ2-5, with D possibly being TRBD2 (5 bases). Trimming removed 1 base from V and 5 bases from J, with 11 bases in between. This CDR3 region has 14 residues. Germline V gene lookup returns CDR1 MNHEY and CDR2 SVGAGI.

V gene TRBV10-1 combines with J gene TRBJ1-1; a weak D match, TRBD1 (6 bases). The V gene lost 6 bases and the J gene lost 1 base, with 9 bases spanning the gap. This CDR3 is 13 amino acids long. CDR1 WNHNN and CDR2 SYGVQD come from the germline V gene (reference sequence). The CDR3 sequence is CASRGGPNTEAFF. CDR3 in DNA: TGCGCCAGCAGGGGGGGGCCGAACACTGAAGCTTTCTTT.

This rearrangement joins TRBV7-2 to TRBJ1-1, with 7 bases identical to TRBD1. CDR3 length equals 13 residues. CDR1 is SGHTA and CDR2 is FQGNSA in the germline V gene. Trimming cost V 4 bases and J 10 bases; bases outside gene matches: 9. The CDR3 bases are TGTGCCAGCAGCTCCCAAGGACAGGAGGTAGCTTTCTTT. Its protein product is CASSSQGQEVAFF.

The CDR3 here is CASSFGAASGYEQYF. The CDR3 DNA reads as TGTGCCAGCAGCTTTGGAGCCGCTAGCGGCTACGAGCAGTACTTC. The chain employs TRBV5-4 and TRBJ2-7; 7 positions match TRBD2. Trimming took 2 bases from V and 3 from J; bases not matched to a gene: 8. Germline V gives CDR1 SGHNT, CDR2 YYREEE (reference sequence). The CDR3 covers 15 residues.

The CDR3 here is CASSESLDSGNTIYF. The CDR3 nucleotides read TGCGCCAGCAGTGAGTCCTTGGACAGTGGAAACACCATATATTTT. V usage is TRBV10-1 and J usage is TRBJ1-3; D may be TRBD1 (6 bases). CDR3 length: 15 residues. Germline lookup yields CDR1 WNHNN and CDR2 SYGVQD (reference sequence). V gave up 0 bases and J gave up 3 bases, with 9 bases separating them.

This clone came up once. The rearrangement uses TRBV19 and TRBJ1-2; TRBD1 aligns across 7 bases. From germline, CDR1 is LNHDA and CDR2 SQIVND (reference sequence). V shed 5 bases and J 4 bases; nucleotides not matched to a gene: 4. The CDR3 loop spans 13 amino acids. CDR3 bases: TGTGCCAGTAGTGAGGACAGGTCCTATGGCTACACCTTC. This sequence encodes CASSEDRSYGYTF.

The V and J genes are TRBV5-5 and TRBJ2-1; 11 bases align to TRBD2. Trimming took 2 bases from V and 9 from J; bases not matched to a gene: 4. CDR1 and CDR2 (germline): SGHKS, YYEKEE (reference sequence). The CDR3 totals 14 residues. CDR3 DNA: TGTGCCAGCAGCTTTAGCGGGGGGGCTTTTGAGCAGTTCTTC. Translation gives CASSFSGGAFEQFF.

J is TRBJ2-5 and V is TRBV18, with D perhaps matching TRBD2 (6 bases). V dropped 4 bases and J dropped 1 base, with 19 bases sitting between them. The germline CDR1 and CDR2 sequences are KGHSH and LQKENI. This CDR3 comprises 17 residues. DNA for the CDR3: TGTGCCAGCTCACTGGGACTCCTGTGGCTCCCCCAAGAGACCCAGTACTTC. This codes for CASSLGLLWLPQETQYF.

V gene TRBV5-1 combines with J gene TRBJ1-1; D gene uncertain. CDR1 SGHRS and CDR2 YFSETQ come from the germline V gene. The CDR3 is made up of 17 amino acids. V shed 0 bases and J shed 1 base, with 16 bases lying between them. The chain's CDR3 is CASSLEGRPEGNTEAFF. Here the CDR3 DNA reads TGCGCCAGCAGCTTGGAAGGCAGACCGGAGGGGAACACTGAAGCTTTCTTT.

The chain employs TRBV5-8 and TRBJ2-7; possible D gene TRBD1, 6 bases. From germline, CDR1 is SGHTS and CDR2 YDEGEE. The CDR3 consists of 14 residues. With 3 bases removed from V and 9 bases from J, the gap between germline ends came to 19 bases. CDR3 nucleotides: TGTGCCAGCAGCTCCGGTGGCAGGGGATCTGTGCAGTACTTC. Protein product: CASSSGGRGSVQYF.

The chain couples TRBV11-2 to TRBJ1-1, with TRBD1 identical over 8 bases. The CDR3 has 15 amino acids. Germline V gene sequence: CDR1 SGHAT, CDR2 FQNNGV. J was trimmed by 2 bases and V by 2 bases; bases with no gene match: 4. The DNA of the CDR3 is TGTGCCAGCAGCTTAAGGCCAGGGGGCAACACTGAAGCTTTCTTT. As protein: CASSLRPGGNTEAFF.

DNA for the CDR3: TGTGCCAGCTCACCACCGGGGACTAGCGGGAGGTCGACCACCGGGGAGCTGTTTTTT. Amino acids: CASSPPGTSGRSTTGELFF. The V and J genes are TRBV18 and TRBJ2-2; 15 bases map to TRBD2. After removal of 0 bases from V and 4 bases from J, the junction contained 6 bases not matched to a gene. Looked up from germline, CDR1 is KGHSH and CDR2 is LQKENI. The CDR3 has 19 residues. The full variable domain, with the rest looked up from reference TRBV18 and TRBJ2-2, is NAGVMQNPRHLVRRRGQEARLRCSPMKGHSHVYWYRQLPEEGLKFMVYLQKENIIDESGMPKERFSAEFPKEGPSILRIQQVVRGDSAAYFCASSPPGTSGRSTTGELFFGEGSRLTVL.

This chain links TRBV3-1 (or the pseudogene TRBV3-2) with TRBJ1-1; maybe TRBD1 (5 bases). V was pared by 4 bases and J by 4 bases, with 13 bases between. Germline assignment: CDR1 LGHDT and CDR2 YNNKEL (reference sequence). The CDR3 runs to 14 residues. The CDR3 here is CASSPITGGTEAFF. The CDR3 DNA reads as TGTGCCAGCAGCCCTATAACGGGGGGCACTGAAGCTTTCTTT.

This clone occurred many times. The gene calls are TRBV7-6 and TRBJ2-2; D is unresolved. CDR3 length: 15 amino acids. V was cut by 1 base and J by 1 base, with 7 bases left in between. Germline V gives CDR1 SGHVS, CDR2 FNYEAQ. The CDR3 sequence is CASSLGDKNTGELFF. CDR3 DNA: TGTGCCAGCAGCTTAGGTGACAAGAACACCGGGGAGCTGTTTTTT.

This CDR3 is CASSTTGTGAGNTIYF. The CDR3 DNA reads TGTGCCAGCAGCACTACCGGGACAGGGGCTGGAAACACCATATATTTT. The gene calls are TRBV28 and TRBJ1-3; 10 bases are shared with TRBD1. The CDR3 contains 16 residues. V was pared by 6 bases and J by 2 bases, with 7 bases of the junction left unmatched. In germline, CDR1 is MDHEN, CDR2 SYDVKM.

In DNA, the CDR3 is TGTGCCAGCAGCTTTAGACAGACTGAAAAAGCTTTCTTT. It translates to CASSFRQTEKAFF. The chain recombines TRBV7-9 with TRBJ1-1; D may be TRBD1 (5 bases). Trimming removed 3 bases from V and 9 bases from J, with 14 bases in between. CDR1 is SEHNR, CDR2 FQNEAQ, per germline (reference sequence). The CDR3 extends over 13 amino acids.

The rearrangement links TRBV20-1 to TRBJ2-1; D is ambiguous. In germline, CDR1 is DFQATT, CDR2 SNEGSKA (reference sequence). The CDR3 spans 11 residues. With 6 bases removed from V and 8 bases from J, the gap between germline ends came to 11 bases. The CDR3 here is CSAWVGDEQFF. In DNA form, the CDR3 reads TGCAGTGCATGGGTGGGCGATGAGCAGTTCTTC.

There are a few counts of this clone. The CDR3 DNA is TGTGCCAGTAGTTCTAATCGCAATCAGCCCCAGCATTTT. This codes for CASSSNRNQPQHF. The chain combines TRBV19 with TRBJ1-5; no clear D. Trimming removed 5 bases at V and 2 bases at J, with 7 bases between. The CDR3 extends over 13 amino acids. Germline-derived CDR1 and CDR2 are LNHDA and SQIVND (reference sequence).

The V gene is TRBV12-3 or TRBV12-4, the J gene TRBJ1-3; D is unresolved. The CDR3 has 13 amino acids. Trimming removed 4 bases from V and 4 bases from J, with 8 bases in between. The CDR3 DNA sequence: TGTGCCAGCAGTTACATTATAGGAAACACCATATATTTT. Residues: CASSYIIGNTIYF.

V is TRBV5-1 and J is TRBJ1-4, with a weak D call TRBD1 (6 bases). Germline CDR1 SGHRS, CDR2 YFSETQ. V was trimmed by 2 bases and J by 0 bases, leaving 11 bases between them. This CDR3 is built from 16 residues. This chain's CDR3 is CASSFGGGATNEKLFF. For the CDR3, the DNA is TGCGCCAGCAGCTTTGGCGGGGGCGCAACTAATGAAAAACTGTTTTTT.